The subject of this entry is one T cell receptor beta chain. It has no known antigen specificity. No qualities accompany the bases; no much larger clone lies one base away. V sheds 0 bases and J sheds 0 bases, leaving 13 bases between their ends. Sequences SGHDT (CDR1) and YYEEEE (CDR2) are obtained from the germline V gene. The CDR3 spans 17 residues, from the cysteine through the phenylalanine. CDR3 DNA is the only sequence kept; it has 51 bases, read in frame from the first base. This sample was included in a study of cytomegalovirus exposure and HLA in healthy donors listed by TCRdb under 2017. For context, the study as a whole: An earlier analysis of several hundred of the donors reported approximately 300 Gb of sequence data and about 120 million unique TCR beta sequences obtained from roughly 170 million T cells. Class I and class II HLA loci were covered by the typing at four-digit resolution. Genome-wide SNP genotypes for about three fifths of the 666 donors were used in a later genetic analysis, which treated that subset as a discovery cohort. An earlier analysis of 587 of the donors used high-throughput TCR beta sequencing to judge whether each TCR beta V gene segment behaved as functional or pseudogenic. Along with the approximately 600-subject first cohort, a separate validation cohort of over 90 different subjects was used. The study used immunosequencing to profile the T cell repertoires of about 670 subjects and linked those repertoires to cytomegalovirus serostatus. Alongside the repertoire data, information on donor age, sex, ethnicity and CMV serostatus was compiled. To predict cytomegalovirus infection status, the study combined high-throughput TCR immunosequencing, statistical association of individual TCRs with disease status, and machine learning. Roughly 5 DR-DQ haplotypes were handled as single units for association and clustering, since linkage in the cohort was strong. Around 300 gigabases of sequencing data and some 85 million unique TCR sequences were included in an early release covering under 650 HLA-typed donors. The aim of the study was to test whether cataloging public T cell receptors could identify signatures of past pathogen exposure. All discovery cohort repertoires had been generated using a single sequencing platform. In the later analysis, no new phenotypic data were used to find candidate immune exposures; instead, reliance was placed on TCR beta sequences and their occurrence across donors. In a later analysis, previously published TCR beta repertoires from 666 donors were re-analyzed and high-resolution HLA genotyping was added so that TCR occurrence patterns could be studied. Of the approximately 400 genotyped donors, 65% to 90% fell in the genetic ancestry cluster associated with self-reported Caucasian donors. The number of donors typed differed by locus, with 629-630 for A, B, C, DRB1 and DQB1, over 500 for DQA1, about 610 for DPA1, and around 460 for DPB1. Across approximately 400 genotyped donors of the cohort, an average of 235,054 unique TCR beta nucleotide sequences per donor were sequenced, and roughly a sixth of those sequences were non-productive. Overall study outcomes, separate from this receptor: Compared with the approximately 710-donor mean, donors in an Asian-associated ancestry cluster had fewer N-insertions in productive TCRs, according to a later genetic analysis. Broadly in line with IMGT annotations, most TCR beta V segments showed up in productive rearrangements about 90% or about 30% of the time in an earlier analysis of approximately 600 of the donors. In a later genetic analysis, a missense DCLRE1C variant was associated with V-gene and J-gene trimming of TCR beta chains, and the association was replicated in an independent cohort. Most CMV-associated TCR beta chains appeared to be HLA-restricted in a later analysis, and the HLA associations seemed to be driven largely by CMV exposure. Most TCR sequences were seen in very few donors, while some public TCRs were found in many individuals. A further reported finding was that TCR beta sequences accurately predicted the HLA-A and HLA-B alleles for most subjects in the first cohort. According to a later analysis, parvovirus B19, influenza, CMV and Epstein-Barr virus appeared linked to several top co-occurrence clusters. Specific HLA alleles were associated with 15,000 to 20,000 TCR beta sequences at a false discovery rate of 0.05 in a later analysis. The authors suggested that the approach could potentially be extended to other disease states and immunological phenotypes. Three of the identified cytomegalovirus-associated TCR beta chains were confirmed in vitro to be specific for cytomegalovirus antigens. According to a later analysis, TCR association rates differed among HLA loci, with DRB1 alleles showing the most associated TCRs and HLA-C alleles showing the fewest. Only TCR beta chains were sequenced in this cohort, and the absence of alpha or paired-chain data limited detectable features. Because HLA typing was unavailable for some donors at each locus, only the typed subset was used in association tests. Linkage disequilibrium might explain the correlated functional status among segregating V segments, but an unknown experimental factor could not be ruled out. The presence/absence analyses assumed that sequencing depth was roughly uniform across donors, and that assumption may not be true. In a later analysis, HLA-associated TCR beta chains showed more clonal expansion and lower generation probabilities than non-associated chains that were equally common. In both the original and validation cohorts, the classifier was reported to diagnose cytomegalovirus status with high specificity and sensitivity. Strong co-occurrence of HLA alleles, especially DR and DQ, made assigning TCR associations to individual alleles difficult. In the study, about 150 TCR beta chains were listed as associated with cytomegalovirus. The only immune exposure information available for the cohort was CMV serostatus. Because counts were too low, about 18 rarely observed V segments, including chromosome 9 orphons, were excluded from the earlier analysis of about 500 of the donors. A group of highly shared sequence variants was considered likely to be a technical artifact of the sequencing pipeline. Some IMGT-functional V segments, including TRBV6-2 and TRBV6-3, could not be distinguished by the 87-base-pair reads and were therefore excluded.

The cohort consisted of 600 or so healthy bone marrow donors. At the time of sampling, all cohort members were nominally healthy, though unrecorded immune exposures were likely present. The donor was CMV seropositive and belonged to the group of 270 or so seropositive cohort members. Every donor gave a peripheral blood sample, and the peripheral blood mononuclear cells from that sample were used for TCR beta sequencing. Genomic DNA was extracted from the blood cell samples with the Qiagen DNeasy Blood Extraction Kit. The method behind the library was the immunoSEQ multiplex PCR assay. For the multiplex PCR, a mixture combining 60 forward primers for TCR Vbeta segments and 13 reverse primers for TCR Jbeta segments was used. Amplification of the CDR3 region of rearranged TCR beta genes was performed with a multiplex PCR assay on genomic DNA. The Illumina HiSeq System was used to sequence the amplified TCR beta libraries as 87-base-pair reads. From the authors' description of their analysis: Across the 670 or so repertoires, a later analysis counted roughly 77 million unique TCR beta chains, around 11 million of which were shared by at least two donors. To remove PCR and sequencing errors, raw reads were error-corrected and collapsed into unique sequences using a nearest-neighbor algorithm that merged closely related sequences. To assign V, D and J gene segments, CDR3 sequences were aligned to IMGT reference sequences. For a sequence to be retained, a match of at least six nucleotides to both a V gene segment and a J gene segment was required. A rearrangement was called productive if the CDR3 had no stop codons and remained in frame with V and J, and every other rearrangement was called non-productive. CDR3 was defined according to IMGT convention as the region running from the second conserved V-encoded cysteine to the conserved J-encoded phenylalanine. The earlier analysis of approximately 590 of the donors excluded any sequence lacking an unambiguous match to a single V gene segment. In an earlier analysis of about 590 of the donors, a V segment was called functional when productive rearrangements were above 56.7%, and segregating when the standard deviation between donors exceeded 5%. A statistical classification framework was built to diagnose cytomegalovirus status from the catalog of TCR beta chain sequences. A later analysis assigned V and J genes by comparing TCR nucleotide sequences with IMGT/GENE-DB human TR gene sequences. Using the TCRdist pipeline, a later analysis assigned CDR3 sequences along with most-parsimonious VDJ recombination scenarios. A later analysis defined each TCR beta chain by its CDR3 amino acid sequence plus V-gene family, and excluded reads lacking a unique V-gene family. To address suspected cross-contamination and a sequencing artifact, a later analysis removed a few hundred highly shared, low-generation-probability nucleotide sequences. A later analysis calculated a clonal expansion index for each public chain from normalized within-repertoire ranks of inferred template counts. In a later analysis, generation probabilities were computed using a VDJ recombination model fitted to out-of-frame rearrangements, and the results were checked against IGoR. In a later analysis, TCR-TCR, TCR-HLA and TCR-CMV co-occurrence was scored with hypergeometric tests, and a repertoire-size bias correction was applied to TCR pairs. To estimate false discovery rates, a later analysis permuted the HLA or CMV assignments 20 times. A later analysis grouped co-occurring TCRs with DBSCAN, adding TCRdist sequence similarity when clustering within HLA-allele-positive subsets. Repertoires with fewer than 30,000 or more than 120,000 public chains were left out of co-occurrence clustering, as were roughly five repertoires with anomalous nucleotide sharing. TCRdb provides this immuneACCESS table in a form limited to in-frame rearrangements. Some clones are lacking; in checked studies, under half of them reflect an unresolved V gene, and why the rest are absent is not known. The DNA gave D and trimming, while V, J and clone size come from that table. For this sample the table gives tens of thousands of clones, of which roughly 67% were detected only once. 20% to 25% of the sample is taken by the ten largest.

The rearranged chain carries TRBV5-6 and TRBJ2-1; 6 matching bases give a weak D call of TRBD2. This clonotype was sampled from a woman aged 45-60 years in good health and CMV-seropositive. The sample comprised PBMCs. The bases are TGTGCCAGCAGCTTGGATTCTAGCGTTAGCTCCTACAATGAGCAGTTCTTC. This encodes CASSLDSSVSSYNEQFF.